This T cell receptor beta chain was captured by sequencing in a study of blood T cell repertoires in COVID-19 (dated by TCRdb to the early 2020s). About the investigation overall: The collaborator samples originated in the United States, Italy and Spain and spanned the acute and convalescent phases of COVID-19. The prospective study material was composed of cDNA or gDNA derived from T cells, B-cell-depleted T cells, or PBMCs. Deeply sampled blood TCRbeta repertoires from subjects exposed to, actively infected with, or recovered from COVID-19 were included in the dataset. A freely available public database, intended as a resource for researchers studying the immune response to SARS-CoV-2, is where the repertoires were released. Samples were obtained from the ongoing ImmuneRACE study (first 160 participants) and from over 1,000 subjects provided by 6 global collaborators. Sample metadata almost always included a de-identified subject ID, COVID-19 status, age in years and sex. Where available, HLA class I and class II types were taken from metadata supplied by the sample provider and were not determined by assay-based typing.

One collaborating source in Seattle enrolled patients while the patients were actively infected and followed the patients over time throughout the course of disease. Each collaborating institution followed its own protocols to collect whole blood in K2EDTA tubes. For TCRbeta analysis, collaborators shipped samples as frozen whole blood, isolated PBMCs, or DNA extracted from either of those sample types. The paper as a whole reports these results and caveats: The quantity of clinical and demographic metadata differed by source and by participant and was supplied without curation.

Worth noting for this clone: The antigen it recognizes is unknown. Base quality data are lacking; no much larger clone is found one base away. Other nucleotide sequences from this sample produce the same CDR3.

V loses 4 bases, J loses 2 bases, and the germline ends lie 5 bases apart. CDR1 SGHTA and CDR2 FQGNSA are derived from the germline V gene. Inclusive of the bounding cysteine and phenylalanine, the CDR3 is 12 residues long. The DNA shown is the 36-base CDR3, in frame from base 1. TCRbeta CDR3 regions were amplified from genomic DNA using the immunoSEQ Assay, a bias-controlled multiplex PCR. Concerning the study's data processing: The number of nucleated cells in each sample was estimated by amplification of reference gene primers within the assay. Sequence reads were collapsed and filtered to measure the absolute abundance of every unique TCRbeta CDR3 rearrangement. For each sample, productive Simpson clonality was calculated as the square root of Simpson's diversity index over productive rearrangements. Sourced from immuneACCESS, this table was stored by TCRdb with only in-frame sequences that have V and J called. A share of the clones is absent; for the studies checked, an unresolved V gene accounts for under half, and the remainder has no known explanation. That table gives V, J and clone size, and the DNA gave D and trimming. This sample gives 150,000 to 200,000 clones in total; 81% of them show up just once. The top ten hold 12% of the sample.

The sample taken for sequencing was peripheral blood. The rearrangement combines TRBV7-2 with TRBJ1-1; no D gene call is confident. The sequence was obtained from a woman aged 80 or over with COVID-19, enrolled during active disease. CDR3 region: CASSSYNTEAFF. At the DNA level, the sequence is TGTGCCAGCAGCTCCTATAACACTGAAGCTTTCTTT. The full variable domain, with segments outside the CDR3 supplied by the reference TRBV7-2 and TRBJ1-1 proteins, appears as GAGVSQSPSNKVTEKGKDVELRCDPISGHTALYWYRQSLGQGLEFLIYFQGNSAPDKSGLPSDRFSAERTGGSVSTLTIQRTQQEDSAVYLCASSSYNTEAFFGQGTRLTVV.